The T cell receptor (beta chain) under discussion was sequenced for a study of cytomegalovirus exposure and HLA in healthy donors. PCR amplification relied on 60 Vbeta primers (plus 13 Jbeta primers). Profiled with immunoSEQ multiplex PCR; TCRdb holds only in-frame clones, not every one. The table records under 150,000 clones, 65% to 80% of them present only once. The V and J ends lost 2 bases and 8 bases, in that order; junction bases with no gene match: 8. Germline loops: CDR1 GTSNPN, CDR2 SVGIG (reference sequence). This CDR3 region has 16 residues. Findings and caveats of the study: Researchers reported from a later analysis that most CMV-associated TCR beta chains appeared HLA-restricted. The authors considered a cluster of highly shared sequence variants likely to be a sequencing artifact. In terms of immune exposure information, only CMV serostatus was available. TCR beta chains numbering some 160 were designated cytomegalovirus-associated.

As concerns this clone: The antigen is undetermined.

This chain connects TRBV30 to TRBJ2-1; 14 bases agree with TRBD2. Sequenced material: PBMCs. The receptor's source is a young woman in good health and CMV-seronegative. CDR3 sequence: CAWSLGTSGRGDEQFF. CDR3 coding DNA: TGTGCCTGGAGTCTAGGGACTAGCGGGAGAGGCGATGAGCAGTTCTTC. Full variable domain (remainder filled in from reference TRBV30 and TRBJ2-1): SQTIHQWPATLVQPVGSPLSLECTVEGTSNPNLYWYRQAAGRGLQLLFYSVGIGQISSEVPQNLSASRPQDRQFILSSKKLLLSDSGFYLCAWSLGTSGRGDEQFFGPGTRLTVL.